What follows are 18 T cell receptor beta chains derived from one specimen sequenced in a study of shared clonotypes between healthy human individuals. Generated by immunoSEQ multiplex PCR, the TCRdb table keeps only in-frame clones and is missing some. The repertoire holds roughly 1.5 million clones, with approximately 98% as singletons. What was sequenced was naive CD4+ T cells sorted from blood. Noted subset: CD45RA+ positively selected. Receptors were obtained from a man younger than 45 in good health.

This chain connects TRBV7-8 to TRBJ1-3; D is perhaps TRBD1 (5 bases). This CDR3 is 15 amino acids long. Trimming pared 4 bases from V and 2 bases from J, leaving 12 bases between. CDR1 is SGHVS, CDR2 FQNEAQ, per germline. The CDR3 protein is CASSSGVRTGNTIYF. The CDR3 DNA sequence: TGTGCCAGCAGCTCGGGGGTCCGGACTGGAAACACCATATATTTT.

The V and J genes are TRBV19 and TRBJ2-7; 8 bases line up with TRBD1. In germline, CDR1 is LNHDA, CDR2 SQIVND (reference sequence). Trimming took 4 bases from V and 6 from J; bases not matched to a gene: 8. The CDR3 extends over 14 amino acids. Here the CDR3 DNA reads TGTGCCAGTAGTAATGGGCAGGGGGCTCGCGAGCAGTACTTC. This sequence encodes CASSNGQGAREQYF.

The chain has TRBV6-5 and TRBJ2-7; D is uncertain. V gave up 0 bases and J gave up 2 bases, with 14 bases separating them. From germline, CDR1 is MNHEY and CDR2 SVGAGI. The CDR3 sequence is 16 residues long. The CDR3 loop reads CASSYSIQYGPYEQYF. As DNA, the CDR3 is TGTGCCAGCAGTTACTCGATCCAGTACGGCCCCTACGAGCAGTACTTC.

The gene calls are TRBV7-2 and TRBJ2-7; D is possibly TRBD1 (5 bases). Per the germline V gene, CDR1 is SGHTA and CDR2 is FQGNSA. V lost 2 bases and J lost 5, with 16 bases in between. The CDR3 totals 15 residues. The CDR3 bases are TGTGCCAGCAGCTTAATCAGGGCCCCCCTCGACGAGCAGTACTTC. Translated: CASSLIRAPLDEQYF.

The rearrangement links TRBV19 to TRBJ2-5; possibly TRBD1 for D (6 bases). Trimming cost V 3 bases and J 3 bases, with 8 bases left between them. CDR1 LNHDA and CDR2 SQIVND come from the germline V gene (reference sequence). The CDR3 has 13 amino acids. The CDR3 reads CASSIRTEETQYF. CDR3 bases: TGTGCCAGTAGTATCAGGACAGAAGAGACCCAGTACTTC.

The chain combines TRBV10-2 with TRBJ2-5, with TRBD2 matching 10 bases. The V gene end was trimmed by 0 bases and the J gene end by 1 base; junction bases not matched to a gene: 5. There are 17 residues in the CDR3. CDR1 is WSHSY and CDR2 is SAAADI in the germline V gene. The DNA of the CDR3 is TGCGCCAGCAGTGAGTCGGGGGCTAGCGGGAGCCAAGAGACCCAGTACTTC. It specifies CASSESGASGSQETQYF.

This CDR3 is CASSVPGTQNVVVSGGYTF. The CDR3 coding sequence is TGTGCCAGCAGTGTACCCGGGACACAAAACGTCGTGGTTTCGGGTGGCTACACCTTC. This rearrangement joins TRBV6-1 to TRBJ1-2; possibly TRBD1 for D (6 bases). The CDR3 is 19 amino acids. V lost 4 bases to trimming and J lost 7 bases, with 31 bases between them. Germline CDR1 is MNHNS and CDR2 is SASEGT.

The chain recombines TRBV2 with TRBJ2-1; 9 nucleotides align to TRBD2. Germline values: CDR1 SNHLY, CDR2 FYNNEI. This CDR3 comprises 14 residues. In nucleotides, the CDR3 is TGTGTCCGCTCCGGAAGCGGGAGGAAGTCTGAGCAGTTCTTC. Encoded protein: CVRSGSGRKSEQFF.

V gene TRBV5-1 combines with J gene TRBJ1-5, with D possibly being TRBD1 (5 bases). Trimming removed 3 bases at V and 2 bases at J, with 9 bases between. The CDR3 has 14 residues. Germline values: CDR1 SGHRS, CDR2 YFSETQ. CDR3 in amino acids: CASSSGPGNQPQHF. The DNA for the CDR3 is TGCGCCAGCAGCTCGGGACCGGGCAATCAGCCCCAGCATTTT.

The chain has TRBV5-1 and TRBJ1-5; tentative D call: TRBD1 (5 bases). The CDR3 runs to 14 residues. V was shortened by 5 bases and J by 8 bases, with 17 bases between the two germline ends. The germline V gene has CDR1 SGHRS and CDR2 YFSETQ. The chain's CDR3 is CASSQGWGSEPQHF. The CDR3 nucleotides are TGCGCCAGCAGTCAGGGATGGGGCTCTGAGCCCCAGCATTTT.

The chain is built from TRBV18 and TRBJ2-3; 9 nucleotides align to TRBD2. Trimming removed 3 bases from V and 4 bases from J; junction bases left unmatched: 5. The germline V gene encodes CDR1 KGHSH and CDR2 LQKENI. This CDR3 has 15 residues. The CDR3 DNA reads as TGTGCCAGCTCACCTGTTAGCGGGAGTGCAGATACGCAGTATTTT. The encoded protein is CASSPVSGSADTQYF.

The CDR3 here is CASSPTSGITRTDTQYF. The CDR3 bases are TGCGCCAGCAGCCCGACTAGCGGGATCACACGGACAGATACGCAGTATTTT. The rearrangement links TRBV5-1 to TRBJ2-3, with TRBD2 matching 11 bases. Germline assignment: CDR1 SGHRS and CDR2 YFSETQ. Losses at the gene ends were 4 bases for V and 3 bases for J; bases not matched to a gene: 10. This CDR3 has 17 residues. Full variable domain (outside the CDR3, taken from reference TRBV5-1 and TRBJ2-3): KAGVTQTPRYLIKTRGQQVTLSCSPISGHRSVSWYQQTPGQGLQFLFEYFSETQRNKGNFPGRFSGRQFSNSRSEMNVSTLELGDSALYLCASSPTSGITRTDTQYFGPGTRLTVL.

Written as DNA, the CDR3 is TGTGCCAGCGGAGGATTTAATGAAAAACTGTTTTTT. This codes for CASGGFNEKLFF. This chain connects TRBV5-4 to TRBJ1-4, with unresolved D. Germline V gives CDR1 SGHNT, CDR2 YYREEE (reference sequence). The CDR3 length is 12 residues. V lost 7 bases and J lost 4, with 8 bases in between.

This sequence joins TRBV28 and TRBJ2-1; D not resolved. This CDR3 contains 13 residues. Trimming removed 3 bases at V and 3 bases at J, with 6 bases between. Germline loops: CDR1 MDHEN, CDR2 SYDVKM. The CDR3 sequence is CASSLSHYNEQFF. As DNA, the CDR3 is TGTGCCAGCAGTTTGAGCCACTACAATGAGCAGTTCTTC.

CDR3 sequence: CASSIDDGGTDTQYF. The CDR3 DNA sequence: TGTGCCAGTAGTATAGATGATGGGGGCACAGATACGCAGTATTTT. The chain links TRBV19 to TRBJ2-3; D unresolved. The V gene's germline CDR1 is LNHDA and CDR2 SQIVND (reference sequence). V was clipped by 0 bases and J by 1 base, with 8 bases between them. This CDR3 contains 15 residues.

The chain uses TRBV11-2 and TRBJ2-3, with D perhaps TRBD1 or TRBD2 (5 bases each). The CDR3 consists of 15 residues. CDR1 SGHAT and CDR2 FQNNGV come from the germline V gene. Between the trimmed V and J ends, which lost 5 bases and 4 bases, there was a span of 16 bases. CDR3 sequence reads: CASSQGRPRSDTQYF. The CDR3 DNA reads as TGTGCCAGCAGCCAGGGACGCCCCCGATCAGATACGCAGTATTTT.

The chain joins TRBV6-6 to TRBJ1-4; D is perhaps TRBD1 (5 bases). The germline CDR1 and CDR2 sequences are MNHNY and SVGAGI (reference sequence). This CDR3 has 15 amino acids. The V end was cut by 2 bases, the J end by 7 bases, with 14 bases between. The CDR3 DNA reads as TGTGCCAGCAGTTACCGCGGGGCAGAGGGTGAAAAACTGTTTTTT. It encodes CASSYRGAEGEKLFF.

The CDR3 loop reads CASRSQGGHEQYF. CDR3 nucleotides: TGTGCCAGCAGATCACAGGGGGGCCACGAGCAGTACTTC. The V call is TRBV7-2, the J call TRBJ2-7; 8 positions agree with TRBD1. Unmatched junction bases numbered 6, after V lost 6 bases and J lost 5 bases. There are 13 residues in the CDR3. Germline V gives CDR1 SGHTA, CDR2 FQGNSA.